Reported below is one T cell receptor (beta chain). The sample originates from a study of cytomegalovirus exposure and HLA in healthy donors. In the study overall: About 179 million T cells yielded over 90 million unique TCR beta sequences in earlier analysis.

The V gene lost 1 base and the J gene lost 0 bases, with 7 bases spanning the gap. This CDR3 comprises 15 residues. Germline CDR1 reads SGHVS; CDR2 reads FNYEAQ. 13 Jbeta primers and 60 Vbeta primers were used for the PCR. This table comes from immunoSEQ multiplex PCR, and its TCRdb copy is limited to in-frame clones, with some not included. The data show roughly 180,000 clones, approximately 81% seen once. The rearrangement uses TRBV7-6 and TRBJ2-1; D uncertain. Material: PBMCs. The sequence was collected from a male donor in good health and CMV-seronegative. Written as DNA, the CDR3 is TGTGCCAGCAGCTTAGTAACTGGCTCCTACAATGAGCAGTTCTTC. Its translation is CASSLVTGSYNEQFF.